These 32 T cell receptor beta chains originate from one sample sequenced in a study of T cell responses to AZD1222 COVID-19 vaccine. The data were produced by immunoSEQ multiplex PCR, yet TCRdb's version contains in-frame clones alone and is incomplete. The sample includes about 140,000 clones, 80% to 95% of them seen just once. The sequencing here drew on peripheral blood, taken 28 days after the second AZD1222 dose. These receptors came from an adult who received the AZD1222 COVID-19 vaccine.

The V gene is TRBV19, the J gene TRBJ1-2; the match to TRBD1 covers 8 bases. Trimming took 5 bases from V and 6 from J; bases not matched to a gene: 5. Germline V lookup: CDR1 LNHDA, CDR2 SQIVND (reference sequence). This CDR3 region has 13 residues. The CDR3 DNA reads TGTGCCAGTAGTCCCCGGACAGGGAATGGCTACACCTTC. It specifies CASSPRTGNGYTF.

This chain joins TRBV15 and TRBJ2-1; TRBD2 matches 8 bases. V dropped 3 bases and J dropped 8; count of bases not matched to a gene: 9. The CDR3 totals 15 residues. Germline V gene sequence: CDR1 LNHNV, CDR2 YYDKDF (reference sequence). CDR3 bases: TGTGCCACCAGCAGCCCGGGACTAGGGTTCTATGAGCAGTTCTTC. It encodes CATSSPGLGFYEQFF.

This clone was seen only once. The rearrangement joins TRBV5-1 to TRBJ1-1, with D tentatively TRBD1 (5 bases). The germline V gene encodes CDR1 SGHRS and CDR2 YFSETQ. The CDR3 loop spans 14 amino acids. Trimming shortened V by 5 bases and J by 0 bases, and 11 bases separated the two germline ends. DNA of the CDR3: TGCGCCAGCAGGGGGGTTGATATGAACACTGAAGCTTTCTTT. It translates to CASRGVDMNTEAFF.

This chain uses TRBV28 with TRBJ2-7; 11 positions match TRBD2. With V trimmed by 6 bases and J by 2 bases, 3 bases remained unmatched. Germline CDR1 MDHEN, CDR2 SYDVKM. This CDR3 has 14 amino acids. The CDR3 here is CASREGLAAYEQYF. The CDR3 DNA follows: TGTGCCAGCAGAGAGGGACTAGCGGCCTACGAGCAGTACTTC. Full variable domain (remainder filled in from reference TRBV28 and TRBJ2-7): DVKVTQSSRYLVKRTGEKVFLECVQDMDHENMFWYRQDPGLGLRLIYFSYDVKMKEKGDIPEGYSVSREKKERFSLILESASTNQTSMYLCASREGLAAYEQYFGPGTRLTVT.

This chain joins TRBV19 and TRBJ1-5; possible D gene TRBD1, 6 bases. CDR1 and CDR2 from the germline V gene are LNHDA and SQIVND (reference sequence). This CDR3 is built from 15 residues. The ends were cut back, 4 bases at V and 2 bases at J, with 12 bases in the middle. CDR3 sequence: CASSKVPGGNQPQHF. The CDR3 DNA follows: TGTGCCAGTAGTAAAGTCCCAGGGGGCAATCAGCCCCAGCATTTT.

The rearrangement joins TRBV6-5 to TRBJ1-4, with unresolved D. Trimming took off 6 bases at V and 0 bases at J, with 11 bases between the two ends. Germline CDR1 MNHEY, CDR2 SVGAGI. The CDR3 is made up of 15 amino acids. CDR3 residues: CASRTTVTTNEKLFF. In nucleotides, the CDR3 is TGTGCCAGCAGGACCACAGTGACAACTAATGAAAAACTGTTTTTT.

The gene calls are TRBV2 and TRBJ2-4; tentative D call: TRBD2 (5 bases). This CDR3 has 15 amino acids. The germline gives CDR1 SNHLY, CDR2 FYNNEI. The V end lost 1 base, the J end lost 9 bases, and 16 bases lay between the germline ends. The CDR3 sequence is CASSEDGIDRGIQYF. Written as DNA, the CDR3 is TGTGCCAGCAGTGAAGATGGGATCGACCGGGGCATTCAGTACTTC.

V and J are TRBV3-1 (or the pseudogene TRBV3-2) and TRBJ2-7; 7 bases are shared with TRBD2. V dropped 0 bases and J dropped 0; count of bases not matched to a gene: 2. Germline CDR1 LGHDT, CDR2 YNNKEL (reference sequence). There are 15 residues in the CDR3. CDR3 sequence reads: CASSQEAGASYEQYF. The CDR3 nucleotides are TGTGCCAGCAGCCAAGAGGCGGGAGCCTCCTACGAGCAGTACTTC.

This chain links TRBV4-3 with TRBJ2-2; D not certain. The CDR3 totals 14 residues. The V and J ends lost 0 bases and 4 bases respectively, with 6 bases between them. In germline, CDR1 is LGHNA, CDR2 YSLEER. The CDR3 DNA is TGCGCCAGCAGCCAAGAGGGCAGCACCGGGGAGCTGTTTTTT. This sequence encodes CASSQEGSTGELFF.

This chain links TRBV7-8 with TRBJ1-1; 11 bases are shared with TRBD1. Germline trimming cut 5 bases from V and 8 bases from J; bases unmatched to any gene: 13. Germline-derived CDR1 and CDR2 are SGHVS and FQNEAQ. The CDR3 consists of 16 residues. The CDR3 sequence is CASSNRDRGFMVEAFF. CDR3 nucleotides: TGTGCCAGCAGCAACCGGGACAGGGGGTTCATGGTCGAAGCTTTCTTT.

V and J are TRBV7-2 and TRBJ1-4; D not certain. V lost 5 bases, J lost 8 bases, and 21 bases lay in between. The CDR3 covers 16 residues. Germline values: CDR1 SGHTA, CDR2 FQGNSA. CDR3 residues: CASSPRGQTNGEKLFF. CDR3 sequence (DNA): TGTGCCAGCAGCCCCCGCGGGCAGACCAATGGGGAAAAACTGTTTTTT.

This clone is medium-sized by share. This sequence joins TRBV6-5 and TRBJ2-7; 10 bases line up with TRBD1. The CDR3 is 15 amino acids. Trimming took 1 base from V and 7 from J; bases not matched to a gene: 7. Germline V CDR1 and CDR2: MNHEY, SVGAGI. This chain's CDR3 is CASSYFRDRGNEQYF. CDR3 in DNA: TGTGCCAGCAGTTACTTCCGGGACAGGGGAAATGAGCAGTACTTC.

DNA of the CDR3: TGTGCCAGCAGCCAGGGACAGGGGGAAGATACGCAGTATTTT. Protein: CASSQGQGEDTQYF. The J gene is TRBJ2-3, the V gene TRBV5-4; the match to TRBD1 covers 11 bases. Looked up from germline, CDR1 is SGHNT and CDR2 is YYREEE (reference sequence). The CDR3 has 14 amino acids. V was pared by 4 bases and J by 5 bases, with 3 bases of the junction left unmatched.

This sequence joins TRBV4-3 and TRBJ1-3; D gene ambiguous. Germline CDR1 is LGHNA and CDR2 is YSLEER. Trimming removed 8 bases from V and 2 bases from J, with 19 bases in between. The CDR3 is 16 amino acids. The chain's CDR3 is CASRGGVGKAGNTIYF. DNA of the CDR3: TGCGCCAGCCGAGGCGGGGTCGGCAAGGCTGGAAACACCATATATTTT.

Comments on this clone: A junction end diverges from the germline sequence, so it may reflect a read error. V usage is TRBV27 and J usage is TRBJ2-7, with 8 nucleotides matching TRBD2. CDR3 length: 13 residues. Germline CDR1 MNHEY, CDR2 SMNVEV (reference sequence). Here the CDR3 reads CASSERRGGQPHF. Here the CDR3 DNA reads TGTGCCAGCAGTGAACGACGGGGGGGTCAGCCGCACTTC.

This chain connects TRBV28 to TRBJ1-5; possible D gene TRBD1, 5 bases. The length of the CDR3 is 15 residues. CDR1 is MDHEN and CDR2 is SYDVKM in the germline V gene. Trimming took off 6 bases at V and 1 base at J, with 13 bases between the two ends. The CDR3 loop is CASREGTGSNQPQHF. CDR3 nucleotides: TGTGCCAGCAGGGAGGGGACGGGGAGCAATCAGCCCCAGCATTTT.

This chain links TRBV28 with TRBJ2-7; either TRBD1 or TRBD2 may fit D (5 bases each). The CDR3 has 15 residues. V was shortened by 8 bases and J by 0 bases, with 17 bases between the two germline ends. CDR1 is MDHEN and CDR2 is SYDVKM in the germline V gene. For the CDR3, the DNA is TGTGCCAGCCTACCGATCGGGGCGTACTCCTACGAGCAGTACTTC. Its protein product is CASLPIGAYSYEQYF.

The chain couples TRBV5-8 to TRBJ2-7; possible D gene TRBD1, 5 bases. Germline V gene lookup returns CDR1 SGHTS and CDR2 YDEGEE. V was trimmed by 6 bases and J by 2 bases, leaving 9 bases between them. The CDR3 is made up of 12 amino acids. The CDR3 nucleotides are TGTGCCAGCATTGACAGACCCTACGAGCAGTACTTC. Protein product: CASIDRPYEQYF.

The rearrangement links TRBV28 to TRBJ1-3; D is undetermined. V was trimmed by 2 bases and J by 0 bases, leaving 8 bases between them. The CDR3 spans 15 residues. From germline, CDR1 is MDHEN and CDR2 SYDVKM. Written as DNA, the CDR3 is TGTGCCAGCAGTTTACCAGTTACCTCTGGAAACACCATATATTTT. Translating gives CASSLPVTSGNTIYF.

This clone occurred once. CDR3 nucleotides: TGTGCCAGCAGTTACAGGCAGCCCATTAATGAAAAACTGTTTTTT. Protein sequence: CASSYRQPINEKLFF. The genes are TRBV6-5 and TRBJ1-4, with D uncertain. Germline V CDR1 and CDR2: MNHEY, SVGAGI. V lost 2 bases to trimming and J lost 4 bases, with 11 bases between them. This CDR3 has 15 residues.

This chain links TRBV6-5 with TRBJ1-1; no clear D gene. The CDR3 consists of 14 residues. Looked up from germline, CDR1 is MNHEY and CDR2 is SVGAGI. V gave up 0 bases and J gave up 5 bases, with 10 bases separating them. This CDR3 reads CASSYSIGLTEAFF. The DNA for the CDR3 is TGTGCCAGCAGTTACTCGATCGGGTTAACTGAAGCTTTCTTT.

This sequence joins TRBV7-3 and TRBJ1-1; D gene unclear. The V end lost 5 bases, the J end lost 1 base, and 8 bases lay between the germline ends. Germline V gene data show CDR1 as SGHTA and CDR2 as FQGTGA. The CDR3 is made up of 13 amino acids. The CDR3 sequence is CASSLGRNTEAFF. DNA of the CDR3: TGTGCCAGCAGCCTCGGGCGGAACACTGAAGCTTTCTTT.

This clone was recorded once. The genes are TRBV6-1 and TRBJ2-1; weak D call: TRBD2 (5 bases). This CDR3 is built from 12 residues. Germline V gene lookup returns CDR1 MNHNS and CDR2 SASEGT. With 2 bases removed from V and 9 bases from J, the gap between germline ends came to 8 bases. CDR3 loop: CASSERRGEQFF. In DNA, the CDR3 is TGTGCCAGCAGTGAACGTCGGGGTGAGCAGTTCTTC.

This chain links TRBV10-3 with TRBJ1-1; D is perhaps TRBD1 (6 bases). V lost 11 bases and J 5 bases, leaving 30 bases between the germline ends. Germline CDR1 and CDR2: ENHRY and SYGVKD. The CDR3 is 17 residues long. The CDR3: CAVLDNRDKVRGTEAFF. Written as DNA, the CDR3 is TGTGCCGTCCTGGACAACCGGGACAAGGTTCGAGGGACTGAAGCTTTCTTT.

This clone was seen more than once but under ten times. This sequence joins TRBV7-3 and TRBJ1-1; D possibly corresponds to TRBD1 (5 bases). CDR1 is SGHTA and CDR2 is FQGTGA in the germline V gene. The CDR3 runs 14 residues. Trimming took off 5 bases at V and 5 bases at J, with 15 bases between the two ends. In DNA, the CDR3 is TGTGCCAGCAGCCTCAGTGGGGGAGGGACTGAAGCTTTCTTT. Its translation: CASSLSGGGTEAFF.

This rearrangement joins TRBV6-5 to TRBJ1-3; D perhaps matches TRBD1 (5 bases). Germline assignment: CDR1 MNHEY and CDR2 SVGAGI. The ends were cut back, 6 bases at V and 1 base at J, with 10 bases in the middle. The CDR3 length is 14 residues. The CDR3, as DNA: TGTGCCAGCAGAGCCAGGGAATCTGGAAACACCATATATTTT. Translation gives CASRARESGNTIYF.

This clone was recorded once. V gene TRBV29-1 combines with J gene TRBJ1-1; unclear D gene. CDR1 and CDR2 (germline): SQVTM, ANQGSEA. V was cut by 4 bases and J by 3 bases, with 3 bases left in between. CDR3 size: 10 residues. The CDR3 spells CSVGDTEAFF. The CDR3, as DNA: TGCAGCGTTGGAGACACTGAAGCTTTCTTT. Complete variable domain (other parts from reference TRBV29-1 and TRBJ1-1): SAVISQKPSRDICQRGTSLTIQCQVDSQVTMMFWYRQQPGQSLTLIATANQGSEATYESGFVIDKFPISRPNLTFSTLTVSNMSPEDSSIYLCSVGDTEAFFGQGTRLTVV.

This rearrangement joins TRBV12-3 or TRBV12-4 to TRBJ1-5; unclear D gene. The length of the CDR3 is 13 residues. The V end lost 3 bases, the J end lost 0 bases, and 3 bases lay between the germline ends. CDR3 protein: CASSLDSNQPQHF. The CDR3 DNA sequence: TGTGCCAGCAGTTTGGATAGCAATCAGCCCCAGCATTTT.

The chain has TRBV19 and TRBJ1-1, with D maybe TRBD1 (6 bases). Between the trimmed V and J ends, which lost 4 bases and 1 base, there was a span of 10 bases. Germline V gene sequence: CDR1 LNHDA, CDR2 SQIVND (reference sequence). This CDR3 has 14 residues. The CDR3 region has the DNA TGTGCCAGTAGTAGGGACATGGGGAACACTGAAGCTTTCTTT. This gives the protein CASSRDMGNTEAFF.

The rearrangement joins TRBV12-5 to TRBJ2-2; D remains ambiguous. The CDR3 runs to 13 residues. Germline CDR1 LGHNT, CDR2 FRNRAP. Trimming shortened V by 7 bases and J by 3 bases, and 9 bases separated the two germline ends. DNA of the CDR3: TGTGCTAGTGTCGACGGTTACACCGGGGAGCTGTTTTTT. Protein: CASVDGYTGELFF.

The chain has TRBV19 and TRBJ1-1; TRBD1 agrees at 7 bases. After removal of 10 bases from V and 5 bases from J, the junction contained 10 bases not matched to a gene. Germline V gene lookup returns CDR1 LNHDA and CDR2 SQIVND (reference sequence). CDR3 length: 13 amino acids. The CDR3 here is CATQTGWGTEAFF. CDR3 bases: TGTGCCACTCAGACAGGGTGGGGTACTGAAGCTTTCTTT.

The V call is TRBV10-1, the J call TRBJ2-6; the D is unclear. V was pared by 3 bases and J by 0 bases, with 9 bases between. Germline assignment: CDR1 WNHNN and CDR2 SYGVQD (reference sequence). The length of the CDR3 is 16 residues. The CDR3 sequence: CASSDRVDSGANVLTF. The CDR3, as DNA: TGCGCCAGCAGTGATCGGGTAGACTCTGGGGCCAACGTCCTGACTTTC.